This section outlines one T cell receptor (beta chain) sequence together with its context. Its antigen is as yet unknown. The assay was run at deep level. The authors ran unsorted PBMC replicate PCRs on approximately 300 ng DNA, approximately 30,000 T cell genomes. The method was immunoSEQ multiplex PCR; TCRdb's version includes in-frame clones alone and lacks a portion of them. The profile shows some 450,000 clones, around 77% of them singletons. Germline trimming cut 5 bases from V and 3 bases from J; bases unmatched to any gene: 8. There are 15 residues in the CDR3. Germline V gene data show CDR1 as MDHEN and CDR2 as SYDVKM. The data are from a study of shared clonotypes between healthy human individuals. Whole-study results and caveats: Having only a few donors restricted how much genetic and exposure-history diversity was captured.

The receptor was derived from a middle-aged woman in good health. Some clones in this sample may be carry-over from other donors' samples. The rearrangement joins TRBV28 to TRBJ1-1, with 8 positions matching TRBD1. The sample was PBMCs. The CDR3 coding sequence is TGTGCCAGCAGTCGTCCTCAGGGGGCTTACACTGAAGCTTTCTTT. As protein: CASSRPQGAYTEAFF.